This T cell receptor (beta chain) comes out of a study of blood T cell repertoires in COVID-19 (dated by TCRdb to 2019 to 2021). Broadly, across the study: Samples covering the acute and convalescent phases of COVID-19 were provided by collaborators in the United States, Italy and Spain. The prospective study material was composed of cDNA or gDNA derived from T cells, B-cell-depleted T cells, or PBMCs. The dataset comprised deeply sampled blood TCRbeta repertoires from subjects exposed to, actively infected with, or recovered from COVID-19. The samples were drawn from the first 160 participants of the ongoing ImmuneRACE study and from over 950 subjects provided by 6 global collaborators. Where available, HLA class I and class II types were taken from metadata supplied by the sample provider and were not determined by assay-based typing. The repertoires were released in a freely available public database intended as a resource for research on the immune response to SARS-CoV-2. Nearly every sample came with metadata listing a de-identified subject ID, COVID-19 status, age in years and sex. The study at large found these results: Clinical and demographic metadata were provided uncurated, with the amount varying by source and participant.

A note on this clone: Its antigen is unknown. No much larger clonotype is one base removed from it; base qualities were not supplied.

In Seattle, one collaborating source enrolled patients while the infection was active and tracked those patients longitudinally over the course of disease. The collaborating institutions used their own protocols to collect whole blood in K2EDTA tubes. For TCRbeta analysis, collaborators shipped samples in one of three forms: frozen whole blood, isolated PBMCs, or DNA extracted from either of those sample types. TCRbeta CDR3 regions were amplified from genomic DNA using the immunoSEQ Assay, a bias-controlled multiplex PCR. On the authors' methods: The number of nucleated cells in each sample was estimated from the amplification of reference gene primers within the assay. Sequence reads were collapsed and filtered to measure the absolute abundance of every unique TCRbeta CDR3 rearrangement. Productive Simpson clonality was computed per sample as the square root of Simpson's diversity index over productive rearrangements. TCRdb limited this immuneACCESS table to in-frame rearrangements with V and J called. A share of clones is missing; checked studies link under half to unresolved V genes, and the rest is unexplained. That table furnishes V, J and clone size, whereas the DNA furnished D and trimming. This sample holds approximately 150,000 clones; under 95% were observed only once. 4.5% to 5% of the sample goes to the ten largest clones.

Specimen: peripheral blood. The source is a man aged 18 to 30 with COVID-19, enrolled during active disease.

The CDR3 is CASSWTGRPEAFF. Here is the DNA: TGTGCCAGCAGCTGGACAGGGAGGCCTGAAGCTTTCTTT. The sequence links TRBV7-9 to TRBJ1-1; TRBD1 fits 8 bases in the junction. CDR1 and CDR2, looked up from the germline V gene (reference sequence), are SEHNR and FQNEAQ. Trimming takes 4 bases off V and 6 bases off J; junction bases not matched to a gene: 4. From its cysteine to its phenylalanine, the CDR3 spans 13 amino acids. Of the read, only the CDR3 DNA is kept; its 39 bases are in frame from base 1.